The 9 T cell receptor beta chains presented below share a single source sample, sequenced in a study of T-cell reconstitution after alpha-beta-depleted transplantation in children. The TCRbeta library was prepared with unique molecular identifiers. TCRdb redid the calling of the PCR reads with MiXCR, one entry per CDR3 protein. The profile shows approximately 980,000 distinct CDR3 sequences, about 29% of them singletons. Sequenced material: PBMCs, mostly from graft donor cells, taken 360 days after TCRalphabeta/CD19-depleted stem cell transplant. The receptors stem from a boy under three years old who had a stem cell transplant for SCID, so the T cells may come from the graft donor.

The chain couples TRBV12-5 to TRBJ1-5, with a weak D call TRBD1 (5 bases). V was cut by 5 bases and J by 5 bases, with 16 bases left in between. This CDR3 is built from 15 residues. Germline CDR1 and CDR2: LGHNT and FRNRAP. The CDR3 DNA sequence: TGTGCTAGTGGTACAGGAAGGAGGGGAGATCAGCCCCAGCATTTT. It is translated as CASGTGRRGDQPQHF.

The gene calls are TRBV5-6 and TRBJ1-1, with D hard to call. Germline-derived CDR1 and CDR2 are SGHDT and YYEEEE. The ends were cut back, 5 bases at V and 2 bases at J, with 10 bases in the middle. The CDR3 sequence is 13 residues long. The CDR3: CASRLGTNTEAFF. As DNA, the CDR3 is TGTGCCAGCAGACTCGGTACTAACACTGAAGCTTTCTTT.

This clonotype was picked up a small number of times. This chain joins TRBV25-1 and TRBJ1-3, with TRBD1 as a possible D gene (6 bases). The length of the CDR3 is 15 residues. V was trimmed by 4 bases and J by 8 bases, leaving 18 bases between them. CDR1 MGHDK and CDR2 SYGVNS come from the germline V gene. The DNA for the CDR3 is TGTGCCAGCAGTGGGGAATTCGGCAGGGGTTACACCATATATTTT. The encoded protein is CASSGEFGRGYTIYF.

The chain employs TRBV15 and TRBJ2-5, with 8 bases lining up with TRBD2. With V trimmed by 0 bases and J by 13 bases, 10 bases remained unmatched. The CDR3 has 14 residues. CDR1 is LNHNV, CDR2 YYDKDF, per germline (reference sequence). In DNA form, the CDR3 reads TGTGCCACCAGCAGAGATCTAAGCGGGGGCTCCCGGTACTTC. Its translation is CATSRDLSGGSRYF.

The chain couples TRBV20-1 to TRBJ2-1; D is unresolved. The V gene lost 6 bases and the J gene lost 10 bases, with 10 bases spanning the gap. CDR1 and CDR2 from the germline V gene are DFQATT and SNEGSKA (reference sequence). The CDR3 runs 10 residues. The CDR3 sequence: CSAPRGEQFF. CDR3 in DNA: TGCAGTGCCCCCAGAGGCGAGCAGTTCTTC.

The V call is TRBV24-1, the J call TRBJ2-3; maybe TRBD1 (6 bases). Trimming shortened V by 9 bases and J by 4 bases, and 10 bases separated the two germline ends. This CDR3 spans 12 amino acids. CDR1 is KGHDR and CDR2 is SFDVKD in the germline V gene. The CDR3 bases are TGTGCCACCTCGGGACAATCAGATACGCAGTATTTT. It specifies CATSGQSDTQYF.

The CDR3 reads CASSRRFGSSYEQYF. The CDR3 coding sequence is TGTGCCAGCAGCCGACGGTTCGGATCTTCCTACGAGCAGTACTTC. The chain has TRBV6-1 and TRBJ2-7; the D is unclear. This CDR3 has 15 amino acids. Trimming removed 6 bases from V and 1 base from J, with 16 bases in between. The germline V gene has CDR1 MNHNS and CDR2 SASEGT.

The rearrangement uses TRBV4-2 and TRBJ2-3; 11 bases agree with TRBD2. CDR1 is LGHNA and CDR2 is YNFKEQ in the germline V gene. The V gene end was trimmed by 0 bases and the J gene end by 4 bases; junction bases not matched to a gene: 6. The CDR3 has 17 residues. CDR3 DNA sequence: TGTGCCAGCAGCCAAGACGTAGAGACTAGCGGGGCAGATACGCAGTATTTT. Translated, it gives CASSQDVETSGADTQYF.

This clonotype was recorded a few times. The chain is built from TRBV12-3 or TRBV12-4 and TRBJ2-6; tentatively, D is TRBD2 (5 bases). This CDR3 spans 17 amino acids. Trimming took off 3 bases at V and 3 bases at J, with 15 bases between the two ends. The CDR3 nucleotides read TGTGCCAGCAGTTTTCGCACAGTAGCGTTTGGGGCCAACGTCCTGACTTTC. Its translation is CASSFRTVAFGANVLTF.